The 32 T cell receptor beta chains below were found in one sample sequenced in a study of blood T cell repertoires in COVID-19. Here immunoSEQ multiplex PCR was the method, and the copy in TCRdb shows in-frame clones only, minus some. The data show roughly 290,000 clones, with around 89% seen just once and about 1.8% held by the top ten. Sequenced material: PBMCs or T cells enriched from blood (not recorded which). The receptors shown here come from a woman aged 18 to 35 with acute COVID-19.

The chain carries TRBV4-1 and TRBJ2-1; D remains ambiguous. The V and J ends lost 4 bases and 6 bases respectively, with 13 bases between them. The CDR3 extends over 14 amino acids. Germline V lookup: CDR1 MGHRA, CDR2 YSYEKL. CDR3 in DNA: TGCGCCAGCAGCCCAAGTCAGGTGGGCAATGAGCAGTTCTTC. Its protein product is CASSPSQVGNEQFF.

This chain joins TRBV10-2 and TRBJ2-1; a weak D match, TRBD2 (6 bases). V was trimmed by 3 bases and J by 6 bases, leaving 9 bases between them. CDR1 is WSHSY and CDR2 is SAAADI in the germline V gene. The CDR3 is 13 amino acids. This CDR3 is CASSDPLANEQFF. CDR3 sequence (DNA): TGCGCCAGCAGTGACCCACTAGCCAATGAGCAGTTCTTC.

The chain recombines TRBV21-1 with TRBJ1-5; TRBD1, the table's D call, lacks a check against the DNA. TRBV21-1 is a pseudogene. The CDR3 contains 13 residues. CDR3 region: CASSKQGSQPQHF. The CDR3 coding sequence is TGTGCCAGCAGCAAACAGGGATCTCAGCCCCAGCATTTT.

The chain joins TRBV5-1 to TRBJ1-1; 8 bases fit TRBD1. From germline, CDR1 is SGHRS and CDR2 YFSETQ. V trimming: 5 bases; J trimming: 3 bases; junction bases outside the gene matches: 6. The CDR3 has 14 residues. In nucleotides, the CDR3 is TGCGCCAGCAGATCAACAGGGGGGGACACTGAAGCTTTCTTT. Amino acid sequence: CASRSTGGDTEAFF. Based on the CDR3 plus reference TRBV5-1 and TRBJ1-1, the full variable domain is KAGVTQTPRYLIKTRGQQVTLSCSPISGHRSVSWYQQTPGQGLQFLFEYFSETQRNKGNFPGRFSGRQFSNSRSEMNVSTLELGDSALYLCASRSTGGDTEAFFGQGTRLTVV.

The chain employs TRBV28 and TRBJ1-5, with 8 bases that match TRBD1. The CDR3 covers 16 residues. After removal of 6 bases from V and 1 base from J, the junction contained 8 bases not matched to a gene. Germline CDR1 and CDR2: MDHEN and SYDVKM. Here the CDR3 reads CASRSGTGGSNQPQHF. The DNA of the CDR3 is TGTGCCAGCAGGTCCGGGACAGGCGGGAGCAATCAGCCCCAGCATTTT.

The V and J genes are TRBV7-3 and TRBJ2-1, with D uncertain. The CDR3 runs to 14 residues. V lost 1 base, J lost 8 bases, and 12 bases lay in between. The germline V gene has CDR1 SGHTA and CDR2 FQGTGA. The CDR3, as DNA: TGTGCCAGCAGCTTAATGACGGGTGGTCATGAGCAGTTCTTC. Protein sequence: CASSLMTGGHEQFF.

The rearrangement uses TRBV4-1 and TRBJ1-1, with D perhaps TRBD1 (6 bases). Germline V lookup: CDR1 MGHRA, CDR2 YSYEKL. With 2 bases removed from V and 1 base from J, the gap between germline ends came to 14 bases. The CDR3 length is 16 residues. CDR3 amino acids: CASSQIQGGGNTEAFF. CDR3 nucleotides: TGCGCCAGCAGCCAAATACAAGGGGGTGGGAACACTGAAGCTTTCTTT.

The chain recombines TRBV4-3 with TRBJ1-6, with 8 bases identical to TRBD1. The germline V gene has CDR1 LGHNA and CDR2 YSLEER. The V and J ends lost 0 bases and 9 bases, in that order; junction bases with no gene match: 1. The CDR3 covers 14 residues. This CDR3 reads CASSQDRGPSPLHF. The CDR3 region has the DNA TGCGCCAGCAGCCAAGACAGGGGGCCTTCACCCCTCCACTTT.

On this clone itself: Other nucleotide sequences in the sample specify the same CDR3. The chain couples TRBV7-9 to TRBJ1-6; 7 positions match TRBD1. Germline lookup yields CDR1 SEHNR and CDR2 FQNEAQ (reference sequence). The ends lost 6 bases at V and 6 bases at J; junction bases unmatched: 5. There are 14 residues in the CDR3. The CDR3 nucleotides read TGTGCCAGCAGTAGGGGACAGTCTAATTCACCCCTCCACTTT. Translating gives CASSRGQSNSPLHF.

The chain has TRBV4-2 and TRBJ2-7; 10 nucleotides match TRBD2. V shed 4 bases, J shed 7 bases, and the junction held 7 bases outside the gene matches. This CDR3 spans 14 amino acids. From germline, CDR1 is LGHNA and CDR2 YNFKEQ. The CDR3 sequence is CASSPLAGVGEQYF. The CDR3, as DNA: TGTGCCAGCAGCCCGCTAGCGGGAGTCGGGGAGCAGTACTTC.

A few counts support this clone. V is TRBV11-2 and J is TRBJ2-2; D ambiguous. CDR3 length: 14 residues. CDR1 SGHAT and CDR2 FQNNGV come from the germline V gene. The V gene lost 3 bases and the J gene lost 5 bases, with 10 bases spanning the gap. The CDR3 spells CASSFHAATGELFF. The CDR3 nucleotides read TGTGCCAGCAGCTTTCACGCGGCAACCGGGGAGCTGTTTTTT. Full variable domain (missing parts from reference TRBV11-2 and TRBJ2-2): EAGVAQSPRYKIIEKRQSVAFWCNPISGHATLYWYQQILGQGPKLLIQFQNNGVVDDSQLPKDRFSAERLKGVDSTLKIQPAKLEDSAVYLCASSFHAATGELFFGEGSRLTVL.

This chain connects TRBV6-5 to TRBJ1-6; TRBD1 matches 7 bases. The CDR3 runs 14 residues. The germline gives CDR1 MNHEY, CDR2 SVGAGI. With 6 bases clipped from V and 9 bases from J, the junction kept 8 bases outside the gene matches. The CDR3 nucleotides read TGTGCCAGCAGCCCCGACAGGGTAGTTTCACCCCTCCACTTT. This translates into CASSPDRVVSPLHF.

The chain links TRBV27 to TRBJ2-5; 7 bases line up with TRBD1. With 4 bases clipped from V and 1 base from J, the junction kept 15 bases outside the gene matches. Germline-derived CDR1 and CDR2 are MNHEY and SMNVEV (reference sequence). The CDR3 covers 18 residues. CDR3 DNA: TGTGCCAGCAGTTCCCCCATAAGACAGGGCCCACGCCAAGAGACCCAGTACTTC. Translating gives CASSSPIRQGPRQETQYF.

The V gene is TRBV18, the J gene TRBJ2-7; 9 bases match TRBD1. The V segment lost 2 bases and the J segment 5 bases; nucleotides outside the gene matches: 7. CDR1 is KGHSH and CDR2 is LQKENI in the germline V gene. This CDR3 comprises 15 residues. CDR3 region: CASSPGTGLLHEQYF. The CDR3 nucleotides read TGTGCCAGCTCACCAGGGACAGGGCTCCTCCACGAGCAGTACTTC.

In its sample, this clone was seen once. The chain is built from TRBV6-5 and TRBJ2-7, with D possibly matching TRBD1 (5 bases). Trimming shortened V by 2 bases and J by 4 bases, and 12 bases separated the two germline ends. CDR1 is MNHEY and CDR2 is SVGAGI in the germline V gene. CDR3 length: 14 amino acids. CDR3 nucleotide sequence: TGTGCCAGCAGTTACCAGGCCAGGGTATACGAGCAGTACTTC. This encodes CASSYQARVYEQYF.

This chain connects TRBV7-7 to TRBJ2-5, with 10 bases that match TRBD1. CDR1 is SSHAT, CDR2 FNYEAQ, per germline (reference sequence). The CDR3 loop spans 14 amino acids. V dropped 5 bases and J dropped 4; count of bases not matched to a gene: 4. The CDR3 nucleotides read TGTGCCAGCAGCGTATGGGACAGGGGAGAGACCCAGTACTTC. It codes for CASSVWDRGETQYF.

This chain uses TRBV2 with TRBJ1-2; no firm D call. The V gene lost 6 bases and the J gene lost 2 bases, with 13 bases spanning the gap. The CDR3 consists of 14 residues. Germline CDR1 SNHLY, CDR2 FYNNEI. CDR3 nucleotides: TGTGCCAGCAGCGATAGTATTTTCAACTATGGCTACACCTTC. Its translation is CASSDSIFNYGYTF.

The chain carries TRBV28 and TRBJ1-5, with D hard to call. V shed 3 bases and J shed 2 bases, with 8 bases lying between them. CDR3 length equals 14 residues. Germline V lookup: CDR1 MDHEN, CDR2 SYDVKM. CDR3 residues: CASSFLSRNQPQHF. The CDR3 DNA reads as TGTGCCAGCAGTTTTCTGTCTCGCAATCAGCCCCAGCATTTT.

The CDR3 DNA follows: TGTGCCAGCAGCTTAGAACCTGGGAGAGGCGGCAGTCAGCCCCAGCATTTT. Its protein is CASSLEPGRGGSQPQHF. This chain links TRBV11-2 with TRBJ1-5; D unresolved. Germline V lookup: CDR1 SGHAT, CDR2 FQNNGV. V gave up 0 bases and J gave up 6 bases, with 18 bases separating them. This CDR3 contains 17 residues.

Written as DNA, the CDR3 is TGTGCCAGCAGAACGGGGTGGACTGAAGCTTTCTTT. Amino acid sequence: CASRTGWTEAFF. This chain links TRBV6-5 with TRBJ1-1; D is uncertain. Germline values: CDR1 MNHEY, CDR2 SVGAGI. This CDR3 contains 12 residues. The V end lost 6 bases, the J end lost 5 bases, and 10 bases lay between the germline ends.

The rearrangement uses TRBV12-5 and TRBJ2-1; D is possibly TRBD2 (6 bases). The germline gives CDR1 LGHNT, CDR2 FRNRAP. There are 14 residues in the CDR3. The V and J ends lost 5 bases and 8 bases respectively, with 16 bases between them. The CDR3 spells CASGRGLLIDEQFF. As DNA, the CDR3 is TGTGCTAGTGGTCGAGGACTACTTATCGATGAGCAGTTCTTC.

The chain has TRBV21-1 and TRBJ2-3; no check of the table's D call, TRBD2, against the DNA was made. TRBV21-1 is recorded as a pseudogene. The length of the CDR3 is 18 residues. CDR3 nucleotides: TGTGCCAGCAGATTGTTTGACCTAGCGGGAGGGCCAGGGGATACGCAGTATTTT. Translating it yields CASRLFDLAGGPGDTQYF.

The V call is TRBV4-1, the J call TRBJ1-2, with no clear D. The CDR3 is 14 residues long. Deletions cut 0 bases from V and 8 bases from J, with 13 bases between. Per germline, CDR1 MGHRA and CDR2 YSYEKL. CDR3 in amino acids: CASSQEDGLRGYTF. DNA of the CDR3: TGCGCCAGCAGCCAAGAGGATGGACTGAGGGGCTACACCTTC.

This clone has a single count. V and J are TRBV27 and TRBJ1-6; perhaps TRBD1 as D (5 bases). Germline CDR1 is MNHEY and CDR2 is SMNVEV (reference sequence). The CDR3 loop spans 16 amino acids. The germline V and J ends were trimmed by 6 bases and 6 bases, with 18 bases remaining between them. The DNA of the CDR3 is TGTGCCAGCAGGTCCCCTCGGGGGACCGGTAATTCACCCCTCCACTTT. Protein product: CASRSPRGTGNSPLHF.

The rearrangement joins TRBV29-1 to TRBJ2-7; 9 bases line up with TRBD1. CDR1 and CDR2 (germline): SQVTM, ANQGSEA. The CDR3 totals 15 residues. J was trimmed by 6 bases and V by 6 bases; bases with no gene match: 15. This CDR3 is CSVQRGYRGRGEQYF. The DNA of the CDR3 is TGCAGCGTCCAACGGGGTTACAGGGGGCGCGGCGAGCAGTACTTC.

The chain carries TRBV19 and TRBJ1-5, with 11 bases fitting TRBD1. The germline V gene has CDR1 LNHDA and CDR2 SQIVND (reference sequence). With V trimmed by 4 bases and J by 0 bases, 5 bases remained unmatched. The CDR3 runs to 17 residues. The CDR3 DNA reads as TGTGCCAGTAGTAGGACAGGGGGCCTTGGTAGCAATCAGCCCCAGCATTTT. This encodes CASSRTGGLGSNQPQHF.

The gene calls are TRBV6-2 or TRBV6-3 and TRBJ2-2; weak D call: TRBD2 (6 bases). Between the trimmed V and J ends, which lost 5 bases and 8 bases, there was a span of 9 bases. Per the germline V gene, CDR1 is MNHEY and CDR2 is SVGEGT. The CDR3 is made up of 12 amino acids. This CDR3 reads CASSPGRGELFF. CDR3 DNA: TGTGCCAGCAGTCCAGGGAGGGGGGAGCTGTTTTTT.

This clone was found a few times. This chain connects TRBV19 to TRBJ1-4, with D possibly being TRBD1 (5 bases). Per germline, CDR1 LNHDA and CDR2 SQIVND (reference sequence). V lost 3 bases to trimming and J lost 4 bases, with 18 bases between them. The CDR3 loop spans 17 amino acids. This CDR3 reads CASSIVIAGGNNEKLFF. CDR3 bases: TGTGCCAGTAGTATTGTAATCGCCGGGGGGAATAATGAAAAACTGTTTTTT.

The chain recombines TRBV6-5 with TRBJ2-1; the match to TRBD1 covers 8 bases. This CDR3 contains 15 residues. The V and J ends lost 3 bases and 5 bases, in that order; junction bases with no gene match: 6. From germline, CDR1 is MNHEY and CDR2 SVGAGI. The CDR3 reads CASSYLAGGNNEQFF. CDR3 in DNA: TGTGCCAGCAGTTATTTGGCAGGGGGCAACAATGAGCAGTTCTTC.

The CDR3 reads CASSLYVGGDYGYTF. DNA for the CDR3: TGTGCCAGCAGCTTGTATGTCGGGGGTGACTATGGCTACACCTTC. This chain joins TRBV5-4 and TRBJ1-2, with D perhaps TRBD1 (5 bases). The CDR3 is 15 residues long. Trimming left V 1 base short and J 3 bases short, with 13 bases between. Germline V gene lookup returns CDR1 SGHNT and CDR2 YYREEE (reference sequence).

This clone was seen only a few times. This chain connects TRBV2 to TRBJ1-2; perhaps TRBD1 as D (6 bases). The CDR3 has 14 residues. CDR1 is SNHLY and CDR2 is FYNNEI in the germline V gene. The ends were cut back, 6 bases at V and 4 bases at J, with 15 bases in the middle. CDR3: CASRAGSGVYGYTF. The CDR3 bases are TGTGCCAGCAGGGCCGGGTCAGGGGTCTATGGCTACACCTTC.

The chain has TRBV7-8 and TRBJ1-5; possible D gene TRBD1, 5 bases. The CDR3 is made up of 16 amino acids. CDR1 is SGHVS, CDR2 FQNEAQ, per germline. The V end was cut by 5 bases, the J end by 1 base, with 15 bases between. The CDR3 spells CASSAGGSLSNQPQHF. The DNA for the CDR3 is TGTGCCAGCAGCGCGGGGGGGTCTCTGAGCAATCAGCCCCAGCATTTT.